This TCR beta chain was sequenced in a study of cytomegalovirus exposure and HLA in healthy donors. The PCR was carried out with 60 Vbeta primers and 13 Jbeta primers. Data came from immunoSEQ multiplex PCR; TCRdb stores just in-frame clones and leaves some out. The sample lists 150,000 to 200,000 clones, around 90% occurring once. The source of this sequence is a boy aged 2-9 years in good health and CMV-seronegative. Sequenced sample: PBMCs.

The CDR3, as DNA: TGTGCCAGTAGTTCAAGGGACAGTAGCCAAGGCTCGGCGATCGGCTACACCTTC. Translated, it gives CASSSRDSSQGSAIGYTF. The chain uses TRBV19 and TRBJ1-2, with 7 nucleotides matching TRBD1. Germline loops: CDR1 LNHDA, CDR2 SQIVND (reference sequence). CDR3 size: 18 residues. The trim removed 5 bases at V and 8 bases at J, leaving 23 bases unmatched. The full variable domain, completed using reference TRBV19 and TRBJ1-2, is DGGITQSPKYLFRKEGQNVTLSCEQNLNHDAMYWYRQDPGQGLRLIYYSQIVNDFQKGDIAEGYSVSREKKESFPLTVTSAQKNPTAFYLCASSSRDSSQGSAIGYTFGSGTRLTVV.